Listed below are T cell receptor beta chains from one sample, sequenced in a study of blood T cell repertoires in COVID-19. Here immunoSEQ multiplex PCR was the method, and the copy in TCRdb shows in-frame clones only, minus some. The sample includes approximately 310,000 clones, 75% to 90% seen only once; the top ten take 4.5% to 6.5%. Sequencing used PBMCs or T cells enriched from blood (not recorded which). These receptors were taken from a man aged 55 to 69 who had recovered from COVID-19. Each CDR3 is given with its conserved first and last residue. The D gene is left open where the match is weak. For some rows the clone size is stated as once, few or many, or as a class when expanded; others skip it.

TRBD1 | - | TRBJ2-7 | TRBV5-6 | TGTGCCAGCAGCTCCGCCGGGACAGGCGGCTCCTACGAGCAGTACTTC | CASSSAGTGGSYEQYF
TRBD2 | - | TRBJ2-5 | TRBV5-1 | TGCGCCAGCAGCAGTGGACTAGCGGGAGGCCAAGAGACCCAGTACTTC | CASSSGLAGGQETQYF
- | - | TRBJ1-2 | TRBV7-9 | TGTGCCAGCAGCTTAGGGCAGTTACAGTACTATGGCTACACCTTC | CASSLGQLQYYGYTF
TRBD1 | - | TRBJ1-2 | TRBV5-5 | TGTGCCAGCAGCGGGAGACAGGGGGCGGACTATGGCTACACCTTC | CASSGRQGADYGYTF
- | - | TRBJ2-7 | TRBV29-1 | TGTGGGGCCAAAGGGGATGCCTACGAGCAGTACTTC | CGAKGDAYEQYF
- | - | TRBJ2-5 | TRBV29-1 | TGCAGCGTTGAATTGGTCAGGGGCCAGGGAGAGACCCAGTACTTC | CSVELVRGQGETQYF
- | once | TRBJ1-6 | TRBV27 | TGTGCCAGCAGTCCAGAGTTGGGGGCAGGGTCACCCCTCCACTTT | CASSPELGAGSPLHF
- | - | TRBJ2-3 | TRBV7-6 | TGTGCCAGCAGCTTAAGACTCAACATTAGTCCAGATACGCAGTATTTT | CASSLRLNISPDTQYF
TRBD1 | - | TRBJ1-5 | TRBV30 | TGTGCCTGGAGTCCGGACAGGGGTTCTCAGCCCCAGCATTTT | CAWSPDRGSQPQHF
- | - | TRBJ1-5 | TRBV19 | TGTGCCAGTAGTATTCGGACTCAGGCGGGCGTAGGCAATCAGCCCCAGCATTTT | CASSIRTQAGVGNQPQHF
TRBD1 | - | TRBJ2-7 | TRBV28 | TGTGCCAGCAGTTTCAAGACAGGGTCCTACTACGAGCAGTACTTC | CASSFKTGSYYEQYF
- | - | TRBJ2-2 | TRBV28 | TGTGCCACCCTCCACGGGATCACCGGGGAGCTGTTTTTT | CATLHGITGELFF
- | once | TRBJ2-7 | TRBV5-1 | TGCGCCAGCACCGACACGAGCTTGAGTGAGCAGTACTTC | CASTDTSLSEQYF
- | - | TRBJ2-2 | TRBV7-9 | TGTGCCAGCAGCTTTACAGGGCGTAGCACCGGGGAGCTGTTTTTT | CASSFTGRSTGELFF
TRBD2 | - | TRBJ2-2 | TRBV18 | TGTGCCAGCTCAGCGGGACTAGCAGTGAACACCGGGGAGCTGTTTTTT | CASSAGLAVNTGELFF
TRBD2 | - | TRBJ2-1 | TRBV7-2 | TGTGCCAGCAGCTCGCCGGGACTAGCGGGACCGTGGGCCTACAATGAGCAGTTCTTC | CASSSPGLAGPWAYNEQFF
TRBD2 | - | TRBJ2-5 | TRBV6-2/TRBV6-3 | TGTGCCAGCAGTTACCCTGGTCTAGCGGAAGAACAAGAGACCCAGTACTTC | CASSYPGLAEEQETQYF
- | once | TRBJ1-5 | TRBV3-1/TRBV3-2 | TGTGCCAGCAGCCGAGGAAGCAATCAGCCCCAGCATTTT | CASSRGSNQPQHF
TRBD2 | - | TRBJ2-5 | TRBV30 | TGTGCCTCGAAAGCGGCTAGCGGGAGGTTGGAGACCCAGTACTTC | CASKAASGRLETQYF
- | - | TRBJ2-2 | TRBV29-1 | TGCAGCGTTGAACTTTCAGGGGCCGGGGAGCTGTTTTTT | CSVELSGAGELFF
- | - | TRBJ2-1 | TRBV5-1 | TGCGCCAGCAGCTTTGACGGGAGCTCCTACAATGAGCAGTTCTTC | CASSFDGSSYNEQFF
TRBD1 | - | TRBJ2-4 | TRBV6-1 | TGTGCCAGCAGTGAAGCAGGGACAGGGAGAGAAAACATTCAGTACTTC | CASSEAGTGRENIQYF
- | - | TRBJ2-7 | TRBV21-1 | TGTGCCAGCAATTATGTGGGGCCCGAGCAGTACTTC | CASNYVGPEQYF
- | - | TRBJ1-2 | TRBV3-1/TRBV3-2 | TGTGCCAGCTCGGGGGGGCTCCTAAACTCTGGCTACACCTTC | CASSGGLLNSGYTF
- | - | TRBJ2-6 | TRBV29-1 | TGCAGCGTTGAAAACCGGGACACGGACTCTGGGGCCAACGTCCTGACTTTC | CSVENRDTDSGANVLTF
- | - | TRBJ1-6 | TRBV5-4 | TGTGCCAGCAGCTTGGAGGCCAGGGAAAATTCACCCCTCCACTTT | CASSLEARENSPLHF
TRBD1 | - | TRBJ1-2 | TRBV28 | TGTGCCAGCAGTTCATCTACGGCAGGGGGCGGCTATGGCTACACCTTC | CASSSSTAGGGYGYTF
- | - | TRBJ2-5 | TRBV24-1 | TGTGCCACCAGTCCGCCTAGCCAAGAGACCCAGTACTTC | CATSPPSQETQYF
TRBD2 | - | TRBJ2-1 | TRBV5-1 | TGCGCCAGCAGCGGCACCGGGACTAGATGGGGTGGTGGCTACAATGAGCAGTTCTTC | CASSGTGTRWGGGYNEQFF
TRBD1 | - | TRBJ2-7 | TRBV3-1/TRBV3-2 | TGTGCCAGCAGCCAAGGGGACAGGGGGAGCTACGAGCAGTACTTC | CASSQGDRGSYEQYF
- | - | TRBJ2-7 | TRBV11-2 | TGTGCCAGCACCCCGTGGCTAGCGACCTCCTACGAGCAGTACTTC | CASTPWLATSYEQYF
- | - | TRBJ2-5 | TRBV6-5 | TGTGCCAGCAGGCGGGACAGCCAAGAGACCCAGTACTTC | CASRRDSQETQYF
- | - | TRBJ2-2 | TRBV9 | TGTGCCAGCAGCGTAGGGGACTTAAACACCGGGGAGCTGTTTTTT | CASSVGDLNTGELFF
- | - | TRBJ1-1 | TRBV5-1 | TGCGCCAGCAGCTTGGCCGGGGATCTTGGCGCTTTCTTT | CASSLAGDLGAFF
- | - | TRBJ2-7 | TRBV7-2 | TGTGCCAGCAGCTTAGCGTTGCTAGGCTACGAGCAGTACTTC | CASSLALLGYEQYF
TRBD2 | - | TRBJ2-7 | TRBV5-1 | TGCGCCAGCAGCTTGGGGGCTAGCGGGAGTATCTACGAGCAGTACTTC | CASSLGASGSIYEQYF
- | - | TRBJ1-5 | TRBV27 | TGTGCCAGCAGTTTACGAACGGGGAGCGGTCAGCCCCAGCATTTT | CASSLRTGSGQPQHF
TRBD2 | - | TRBJ2-1 | TRBV7-2 | TGTGCCAGCAGCTCATTAACTATACTAGCGGACTACAATGAGCAGTTCTTC | CASSSLTILADYNEQFF
- | - | TRBJ1-2 | TRBV19 | TGTGCCAGTAAACGGGGGATTTGGGACTATGGCTACACCTTC | CASKRGIWDYGYTF
TRBD2 | once | TRBJ2-7 | TRBV19 | TGTGCCAGTAGTGTCAGCGGGGTCCGATTCTACGAGCAGTACTTC | CASSVSGVRFYEQYF
- | - | TRBJ1-2 | TRBV7-2 | TGTGCCAGCAGCTTAGGCAGGGCCTATGGCTACACCTTC | CASSLGRAYGYTF
- | - | TRBJ2-1 | TRBV5-1 | TGCGCCAGCAGCTTTGGCCAGGGGAATGAGCAGTTCTTC | CASSFGQGNEQFF
- | once | TRBJ1-3 | TRBV4-1 | TGCGCCAGCAGCCGCGAACAGGGTTACGGAAACACCATATATTTT | CASSREQGYGNTIYF
TRBD1 | - | TRBJ2-2 | TRBV24-1 | TGTGCCACCAGGAGATCTACCTCAGGACAGGGCCCGAACACCGGGGAGCTGTTTTTT | CATRRSTSGQGPNTGELFF
TRBD1 | - | TRBJ2-3 | TRBV4-1 | TGCGCCAGCAGCCCGGCAGGGGGCTTCACAGATACGCAGTATTTT | CASSPAGGFTDTQYF
- | - | TRBJ2-1 | TRBV24-1 | TGTGCCACAAGAGACGGGGTTTCCTACAATGAGCAGTTCTTC | CATRDGVSYNEQFF
TRBD2 | few | TRBJ2-2 | TRBV5-1 | TGCGCCAGCAGCTTGGGGGCAGCGGGACCGAACACCGGGGAGCTGTTTTTT | CASSLGAAGPNTGELFF
TRBD1 | - | TRBJ2-2 | TRBV5-1 | TGCGCCAGCCGCGTGTTGGGACAGAAAAACACCGGGGAGCTGTTTTTT | CASRVLGQKNTGELFF
- | - | TRBJ2-2 | TRBV5-5 | TGTGCCAGCAACCTGGGGGGGCCCTCGGGCACCGGGGAGCTGTTTTTT | CASNLGGPSGTGELFF
TRBD1 | - | TRBJ1-5 | TRBV19 | TGTGCCAGTAGTCCCGGGGACAGGGGAAGGAATCAGCCCCAGCATTTT | CASSPGDRGRNQPQHF
TRBD2 | - | TRBJ2-5 | TRBV5-1 | TGCGCCAGCAGCTTGGGGGGACTAGCGGGAAGGGAGACCCAGTACTTC | CASSLGGLAGRETQYF
TRBD1 | - | TRBJ1-6 | TRBV6-5 | TGTGCCAGCAGTTACCCTGTAGGGACAGGGCATTCACCCCTCCACTTT | CASSYPVGTGHSPLHF
TRBD1 | few | TRBJ1-2 | TRBV5-1 | TGCGCCAGCAGCTCGGACAGGGGGGTGAACTATGGCTACACCTTC | CASSSDRGVNYGYTF
- | few | TRBJ2-2 | TRBV28 | TGTGCCAGCAGCAGGTGGCGAAAGAACACCGGGGAGCTGTTTTTT | CASSRWRKNTGELFF
TRBD2 | - | TRBJ2-3 | TRBV7-2 | TGTGCCAGCAGCCCCCAGACTAGCTTGACAGATACGCAGTATTTT | CASSPQTSLTDTQYF
TRBD1 | once | TRBJ1-1 | TRBV7-3 | TGTGCCAGCAGCTCTACAGGGGGTAGAACTGAAGCTTTCTTT | CASSSTGGRTEAFF
- | - | TRBJ1-5 | TRBV19 | TGTGCCAGTAGCCCCCGTGGGGGGGTGGGCAATCAGCCCCAGCATTTT | CASSPRGGVGNQPQHF
TRBD1 | - | TRBJ1-1 | TRBV6-6 | TGTGCCAGCAGCTACGAGGAGGACAGGGCGCCTTTCTTT | CASSYEEDRAPFF
- | - | TRBJ2-1 | TRBV29-1 | TGCAGCGTTGCGGACTGGAATGAGCAGTTCTTC | CSVADWNEQFF
- | few | TRBJ1-1 | TRBV28 | TGTGCCAGCAGTTTATCAGTCCCGATGAACACTGAAGCTTTCTTT | CASSLSVPMNTEAFF